The clone carrying this TCR beta chain was seen a handful of times. Its specificity is not known. This sample was taken from a study of early T cells in non-severe SARS-CoV-2 infection. Study outcomes and limitations: VDJdb matching favored anti-spike CD8 responses, missing private and CD4 specificities.

Unique molecular identifiers (one per individual cDNA molecule) were attached. MiXCR, applied by TCRdb to the 5' RACE reads, yields one record per CDR3 protein. The sample includes over 45,000 distinct CDR3 sequences, 5% to 7.5% of them seen just once. Germline values: CDR1 ENHRY, CDR2 SYGVKD. The CDR3 runs 12 residues. Trimming cost V 5 bases and J 6 bases, with 9 bases left between them. The source of this sequence is an adult who was a healthcare worker with PCR-confirmed SARS-CoV-2 infection or an uninfected control (not recorded which). This chain connects TRBV10-3 to TRBJ2-3; D not resolved. This sample comprised whole blood, obtained at baseline. The CDR3 DNA reads as TGTGCCATCAGTACCGATCTGGATACGCAGTATTTT. Protein product: CAISTDLDTQYF.